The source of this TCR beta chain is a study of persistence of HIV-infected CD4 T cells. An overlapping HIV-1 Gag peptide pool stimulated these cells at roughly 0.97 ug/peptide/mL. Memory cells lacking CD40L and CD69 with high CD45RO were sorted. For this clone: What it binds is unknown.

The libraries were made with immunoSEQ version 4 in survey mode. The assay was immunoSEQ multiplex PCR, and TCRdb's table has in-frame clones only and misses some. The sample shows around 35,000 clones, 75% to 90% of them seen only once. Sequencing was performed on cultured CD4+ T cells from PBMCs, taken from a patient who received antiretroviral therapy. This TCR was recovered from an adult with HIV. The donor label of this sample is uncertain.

The CDR3 sequence: CASSLGGGSNTEAFF. CDR3 DNA: TGCGCCAGCAGCTTGGGTGGCGGATCGAACACTGAAGCTTTCTTT. V usage is TRBV5-1 and J usage is TRBJ1-1; D is unclear. The CDR3 is 15 amino acids. Trimming cost V 0 bases and J 1 base, with 10 bases left between them. CDR1 and CDR2 (germline): SGHRS, YFSETQ.